This TCR beta chain was observed in a study of blood T cell repertoires in COVID-19. Overall study: Researchers got acute and convalescent COVID-19 samples from the United States, Italy and Spain. From T cells, B-cell-depleted T cells, or PBMCs came the material, which was cDNA or gDNA.

CDR1 SGHTS and CDR2 YDEGEE come from the germline V gene. The CDR3 has 12 residues. V was cut by 2 bases and J by 14 bases, with 11 bases left in between. Original data processing: Scientists estimated how many nucleated cells there were by amplifying reference gene primers. Clones were sequenced by immunoSEQ multiplex PCR, and TCRdb holds only the in-frame ones, with some missing. That table gives V, J and clone size, and the DNA gave D and trimming. The sample lists approximately 280,000 clones, about 89% occurring once. Sequenced: peripheral blood. V gene TRBV5-8 combines with J gene TRBJ1-6, with TRBD1 as a possible D gene (5 bases). The clonotype was recovered from a man aged 35 to 55 with acute or convalescent COVID-19. CDR3 protein: CASSFGAQALHF. In nucleotides, the CDR3 is TGTGCCAGCAGCTTTGGGGCCCAAGCCCTCCACTTT.